The T cell receptor beta chain described here comes from a study of OX40 agonist ivuxolimab in advanced cancers. Profiled with immunoSEQ multiplex PCR; TCRdb holds only in-frame clones, not every one. The data hold around 36,000 clones, with 65% to 85% observed a single time. The germline CDR1 and CDR2 sequences are SGHAT and FQNNGV. The ends lost 11 bases at V and 5 bases at J; junction bases unmatched: 8. This CDR3 contains 12 residues. The rearrangement uses TRBV11-2 and TRBJ2-7, with 8 bases fitting TRBD2. The input for sequencing was CD4+ or CD8+ T cells sorted from blood, taken in a trial of the OX40 agonist ivuxolimab. The sequence derives from an adult with an advanced solid tumor such as melanoma, head and neck, liver or kidney cancer. The CDR3 DNA is TGTGCCTACAGGAGGCGGGAGGACGAGCAGTACTTC. It is translated as CAYRRREDEQYF.